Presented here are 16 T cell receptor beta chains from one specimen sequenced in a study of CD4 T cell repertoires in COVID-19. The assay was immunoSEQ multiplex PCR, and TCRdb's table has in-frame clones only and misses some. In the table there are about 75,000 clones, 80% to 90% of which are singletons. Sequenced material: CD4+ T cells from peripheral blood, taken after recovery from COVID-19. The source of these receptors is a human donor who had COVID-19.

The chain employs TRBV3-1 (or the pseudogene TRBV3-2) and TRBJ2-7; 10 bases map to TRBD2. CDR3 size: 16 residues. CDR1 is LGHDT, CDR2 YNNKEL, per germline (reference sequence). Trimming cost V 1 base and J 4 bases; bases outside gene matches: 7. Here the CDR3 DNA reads TGTGCCAGCAGCCAAGGACTAGCGGGTAACAGGTACGAGCAGTACTTC. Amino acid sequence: CASSQGLAGNRYEQYF.

CDR3 in DNA: TGTGCCAGCAGCTTGCTAGTCACAGATACGCAGTATTTT. Translating it yields CASSLLVTDTQYF. The chain uses TRBV5-6 and TRBJ2-3; no clear D gene. The V gene's germline CDR1 is SGHDT and CDR2 YYEEEE. The CDR3 totals 13 residues. V dropped 1 base and J dropped 2 bases, with 5 bases sitting between them.

The CDR3 DNA follows: TGTGCCAGCAGCTTGTCAGCGGCCACAGATACGCAGTATTTT. This codes for CASSLSAATDTQYF. V and J are TRBV7-9 and TRBJ2-3, with a weak D call TRBD2 (5 bases). Germline-derived CDR1 and CDR2 are SEHNR and FQNEAQ (reference sequence). This CDR3 has 14 amino acids. V shed 3 bases and J shed 2 bases, with 9 bases lying between them.

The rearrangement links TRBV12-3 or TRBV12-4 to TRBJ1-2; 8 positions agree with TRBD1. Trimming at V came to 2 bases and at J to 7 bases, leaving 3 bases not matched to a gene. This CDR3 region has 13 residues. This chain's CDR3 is CASSLQGASGYTF. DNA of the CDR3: TGTGCCAGCAGTTTACAGGGGGCGAGTGGCTACACCTTC.

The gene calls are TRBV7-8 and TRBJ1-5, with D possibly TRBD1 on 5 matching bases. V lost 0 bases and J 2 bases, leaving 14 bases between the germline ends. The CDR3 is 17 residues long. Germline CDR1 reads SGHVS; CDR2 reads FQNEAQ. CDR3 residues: CASSLAGGTEGNQPQHF. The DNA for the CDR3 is TGTGCCAGCAGCTTAGCCGGGGGTACCGAAGGCAATCAGCCCCAGCATTTT.

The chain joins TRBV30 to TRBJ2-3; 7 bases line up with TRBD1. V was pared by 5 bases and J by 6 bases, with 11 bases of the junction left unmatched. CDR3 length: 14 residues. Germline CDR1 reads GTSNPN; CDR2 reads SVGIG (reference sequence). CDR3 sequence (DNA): TGTGCCTGGGGTCGACAGGGAATTACGGATACGCAGTATTTT. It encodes CAWGRQGITDTQYF.

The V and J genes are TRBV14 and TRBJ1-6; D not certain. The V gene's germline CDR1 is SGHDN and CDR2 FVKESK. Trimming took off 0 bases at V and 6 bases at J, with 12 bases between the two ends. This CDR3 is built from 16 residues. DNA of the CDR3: TGTGCCAGCAGCCAAGACAGACCAGGAGGTAATTCACCCCTCCACTTT. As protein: CASSQDRPGGNSPLHF.

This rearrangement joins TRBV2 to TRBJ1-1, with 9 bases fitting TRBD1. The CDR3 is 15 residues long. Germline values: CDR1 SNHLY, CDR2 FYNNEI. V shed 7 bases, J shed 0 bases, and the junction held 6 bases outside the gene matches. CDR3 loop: CASKDRGLMNTEAFF. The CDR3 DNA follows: TGTGCCAGCAAGGACAGGGGTCTCATGAACACTGAAGCTTTCTTT.

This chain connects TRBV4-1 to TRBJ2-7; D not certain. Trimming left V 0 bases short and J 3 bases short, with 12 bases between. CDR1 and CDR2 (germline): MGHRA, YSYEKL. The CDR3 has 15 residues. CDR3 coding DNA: TGCGCCAGCAGCCAAGATACGCGGACCGACTACGAGCAGTACTTC. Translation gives CASSQDTRTDYEQYF.

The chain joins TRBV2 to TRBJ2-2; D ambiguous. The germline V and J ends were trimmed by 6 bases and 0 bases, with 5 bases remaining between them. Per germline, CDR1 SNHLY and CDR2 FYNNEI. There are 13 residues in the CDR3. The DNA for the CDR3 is TGTGCCAGCAGGGGAACGAACACCGGGGAGCTGTTTTTT. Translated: CASRGTNTGELFF.

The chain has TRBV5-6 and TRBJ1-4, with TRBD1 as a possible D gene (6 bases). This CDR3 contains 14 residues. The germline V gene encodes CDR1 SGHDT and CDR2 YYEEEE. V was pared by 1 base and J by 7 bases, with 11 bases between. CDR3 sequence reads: CASSLNGGPEKLFF. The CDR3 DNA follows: TGTGCCAGCAGCTTGAACGGGGGGCCTGAAAAACTGTTTTTT.

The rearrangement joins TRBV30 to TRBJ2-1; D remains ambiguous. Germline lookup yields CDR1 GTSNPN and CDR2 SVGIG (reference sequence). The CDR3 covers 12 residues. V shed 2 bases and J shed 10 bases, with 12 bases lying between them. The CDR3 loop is CAWSPDHPEQFF. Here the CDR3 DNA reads TGTGCCTGGAGTCCGGACCACCCGGAGCAGTTCTTC.

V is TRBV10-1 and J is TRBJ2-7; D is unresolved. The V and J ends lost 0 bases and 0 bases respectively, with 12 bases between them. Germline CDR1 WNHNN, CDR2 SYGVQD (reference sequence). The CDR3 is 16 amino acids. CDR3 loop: CASSESRNRYSYEQYF. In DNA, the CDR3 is TGCGCCAGCAGTGAGTCTAGAAATCGGTACTCCTACGAGCAGTACTTC.

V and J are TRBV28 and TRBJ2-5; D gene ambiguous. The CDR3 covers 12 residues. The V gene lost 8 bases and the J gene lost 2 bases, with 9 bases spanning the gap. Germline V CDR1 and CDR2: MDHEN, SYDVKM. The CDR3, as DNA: TGTGCCAGCGGTCGCGGACAAGAGACCCAGTACTTC. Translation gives CASGRGQETQYF.

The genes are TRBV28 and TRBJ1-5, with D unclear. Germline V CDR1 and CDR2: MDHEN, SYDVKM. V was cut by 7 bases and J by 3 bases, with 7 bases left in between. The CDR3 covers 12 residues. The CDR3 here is CASTLINQPQHF. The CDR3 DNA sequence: TGTGCCAGCACCCTCATCAATCAGCCCCAGCATTTT.

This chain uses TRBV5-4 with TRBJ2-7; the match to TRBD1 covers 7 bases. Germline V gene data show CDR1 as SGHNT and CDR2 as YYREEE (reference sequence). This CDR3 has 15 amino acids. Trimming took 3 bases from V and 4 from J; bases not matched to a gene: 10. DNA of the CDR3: TGTGCCAGCAGCTACGGACAGGCAGCCGTATACGAGCAGTACTTC. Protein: CASSYGQAAVYEQYF.